A single sample is the source of the 28 T cell receptor beta chains below, sequenced in a study of cytomegalovirus exposure and HLA in healthy donors. PCR used 60 Vbeta primers and 13 Jbeta primers. TCRdb keeps only in-frame clones here, not all; method: immunoSEQ multiplex PCR. The table shows approximately 170,000 clones, with approximately 80% occurring only once. Sequencing was carried out using PBMCs. These receptor sequences come from a male donor in good health and CMV-seropositive.

CDR3 protein: CASSLGLSSGGTTNTGELFF. The CDR3, as DNA: TGTGCCAGCAGCTTAGGATTATCTAGCGGGGGGACTACGAACACCGGGGAGCTGTTTTTT. The gene calls are TRBV5-4 and TRBJ2-2; 11 positions match TRBD2. V trimming: 2 bases; J trimming: 0 bases; junction bases outside the gene matches: 12. The CDR3 loop spans 20 amino acids. The germline CDR1 and CDR2 sequences are SGHNT and YYREEE (reference sequence).

V usage is TRBV7-8 and J usage is TRBJ2-5, with TRBD2 identical over 14 bases. The trim removed 1 base at V and 5 bases at J, leaving 6 bases unmatched. The CDR3 extends over 17 amino acids. Per germline, CDR1 SGHVS and CDR2 FQNEAQ. The CDR3 protein is CASSLVGTSGGGETQYF. Here the CDR3 DNA reads TGTGCCAGCAGCTTAGTCGGGACTAGCGGGGGCGGGGAGACCCAGTACTTC.

The chain recombines TRBV9 with TRBJ2-1; 7 nucleotides line up with TRBD2. CDR3 length: 14 amino acids. Germline lookup yields CDR1 SGDLS and CDR2 YYNGEE. V shed 4 bases and J 8 bases; nucleotides not matched to a gene: 9. The CDR3 is CASSSSGDLYEQFF. The CDR3 DNA follows: TGTGCCAGCAGCTCGAGCGGGGATTTGTATGAGCAGTTCTTC.

The chain combines TRBV7-6 with TRBJ2-2; 10 nucleotides match TRBD1. Germline values: CDR1 SGHVS, CDR2 FNYEAQ. After removal of 5 bases from V and 6 bases from J, the junction contained 6 bases not matched to a gene. This CDR3 has 15 amino acids. The CDR3 DNA is TGTGCCAGCAGCCCCCGGGACAGGGGTTCCGGGGAGCTGTTTTTT. Residues: CASSPRDRGSGELFF.

The chain uses TRBV6-5 and TRBJ1-1, with D possibly matching TRBD1 (5 bases). This CDR3 region has 13 residues. The germline V and J ends were trimmed by 2 bases and 5 bases, with 9 bases remaining between them. The germline V gene has CDR1 MNHEY and CDR2 SVGAGI. The CDR3 DNA follows: TGTGCCAGCAGTTACGGCAGGGTGACTGAAGCTTTCTTT. Amino acids: CASSYGRVTEAFF.

The rearrangement uses TRBV30 and TRBJ2-2; D gene unclear. V lost 4 bases and J 6 bases, leaving 12 bases between the germline ends. Germline-derived CDR1 and CDR2 are GTSNPN and SVGIG (reference sequence). This CDR3 has 13 residues. In DNA form, the CDR3 reads TGTGCCTGGAAACGGTTTGAAGCCGGGGAGCTGTTTTTT. This encodes CAWKRFEAGELFF. The entire variable domain, with the rest obtained from reference TRBV30 and TRBJ2-2, is as follows: SQTIHQWPATLVQPVGSPLSLECTVEGTSNPNLYWYRQAAGRGLQLLFYSVGIGQISSEVPQNLSASRPQDRQFILSSKKLLLSDSGFYLCAWKRFEAGELFFGEGSRLTVL.

This clone was counted only a few times. This chain uses TRBV5-1 with TRBJ2-1; TRBD2 matches at 12 bases. V lost 3 bases and J lost 8; bases outside the gene matches: 6. The CDR3 spans 15 residues. CDR1 SGHRS and CDR2 YFSETQ come from the germline V gene. In nucleotides, the CDR3 is TGCGCCAGCAGCTGGGCTAGCGGGGGGGTCTATGAGCAGTTCTTC. Translated: CASSWASGGVYEQFF.

This chain joins TRBV4-2 and TRBJ2-3; 7 bases map to TRBD2. The CDR3 length is 15 residues. The germline gives CDR1 LGHNA, CDR2 YNFKEQ. Unmatched junction bases numbered 6, after V lost 4 bases and J lost 2 bases. In DNA form, the CDR3 reads TGTGCCAGCAGCCTCCAGCGGGGATACACAGATACGCAGTATTTT. It encodes CASSLQRGYTDTQYF.

The V call is TRBV6-1, the J call TRBJ1-5; D gene unclear. The V and J ends lost 6 bases and 0 bases respectively, with 12 bases between them. CDR3 length equals 15 residues. The germline V gene encodes CDR1 MNHNS and CDR2 SASEGT. CDR3 coding DNA: TGTGCCAGCAGCTGGACTGGAACTAGCAATCAGCCCCAGCATTTT. It translates to CASSWTGTSNQPQHF.

The CDR3 spells CASSPTITTGELFF. CDR3 coding DNA: TGCGCCAGCAGTCCCACTATAACCACCGGGGAGCTGTTTTTT. This chain joins TRBV10-1 and TRBJ2-2; unclear D gene. CDR1 is WNHNN and CDR2 is SYGVQD in the germline V gene (reference sequence). V was trimmed by 5 bases and J by 4 bases, leaving 11 bases between them. The CDR3 is 14 amino acids.

Of note for this clone: Additional DNA sequences in this sample encode the identical CDR3. This chain links TRBV7-9 with TRBJ1-2; 8 bases are shared with TRBD1. CDR1 is SEHNR and CDR2 is FQNEAQ in the germline V gene (reference sequence). This CDR3 has 13 amino acids. The ends lost 5 bases at V and 4 bases at J; junction bases unmatched: 3. CDR3 coding DNA: TGTGCCAGCAGCCCTGGGACAGGCTATGGCTACACCTTC. Its translation: CASSPGTGYGYTF.

About this clone: A junction boundary mismatches the germline segment, possibly from a read error. The chain uses TRBV7-7 and TRBJ2-1, with 11 bases identical to TRBD2. Germline V gene sequence: CDR1 SSHAT, CDR2 FNYEAQ (reference sequence). The CDR3 is 14 amino acids. CDR3 sequence (DNA): TGTGCTAGCAGCTCTAGCGGGGGGAGGGGTGAGCAGTTCTTC. Translated, it gives CASSSSGGRGEQFF.

This sequence joins TRBV30 and TRBJ2-3, with 7 bases fitting TRBD2. The ends lost 5 bases at V and 3 bases at J; junction bases unmatched: 14. The length of the CDR3 is 16 residues. CDR1 is GTSNPN and CDR2 is SVGIG in the germline V gene (reference sequence). The CDR3 here is CAWERAGVPRTDTQYF. CDR3 sequence (DNA): TGTGCCTGGGAGCGGGCGGGGGTGCCGAGGACAGATACGCAGTATTTT.

The chain links TRBV13 to TRBJ2-1, with 10 nucleotides matching TRBD1. The V and J ends lost 5 bases and 7 bases, in that order; junction bases with no gene match: 8. The CDR3 has 15 amino acids. The germline CDR1 and CDR2 sequences are PRHDT and FYEKMQ (reference sequence). CDR3 residues: CASSLRQGARNEQFF. CDR3 sequence (DNA): TGTGCCAGCAGCCTAAGACAGGGGGCGAGGAATGAGCAGTTCTTC. The complete variable domain, with remaining parts taken from reference TRBV13 and TRBJ2-1, reads AAGVIQSPRHLIKEKRETATLKCYPIPRHDTVYWYQQGPGQDPQFLISFYEKMQSDKGSIPDRFSAQQFSDYHSELNMSSLELGDSALYFCASSLRQGARNEQFFGPGTRLTVL.

This sequence joins TRBV5-8 and TRBJ2-3; the match to TRBD1 covers 9 bases. The CDR3 sequence is 16 residues long. Per the germline V gene, CDR1 is SGHTS and CDR2 is YDEGEE. V lost 6 bases, J lost 4 bases, and 12 bases stayed unmatched. The CDR3 DNA sequence: TGTGCCAGCACCTCAACCGGGACAGGGTACGCAGATACGCAGTATTTT. Translated: CASTSTGTGYADTQYF.

There are a few counts of this clone. The rearrangement links TRBV4-1 to TRBJ1-1; possibly TRBD1 for D (6 bases). The germline gives CDR1 MGHRA, CDR2 YSYEKL. The CDR3 contains 16 residues. Trimming stripped 1 base from V and 1 base from J, with 13 bases between. CDR3 residues: CASSQGAQGPNTEAFF. DNA of the CDR3: TGCGCCAGCAGCCAAGGAGCTCAGGGGCCGAACACTGAAGCTTTCTTT.

The J gene is TRBJ2-7, the V gene TRBV6-1, with no clear D. The germline V gene has CDR1 MNHNS and CDR2 SASEGT. V lost 6 bases and J 9 bases, leaving 21 bases between the germline ends. CDR3 size: 14 residues. Written as DNA, the CDR3 is TGTGCCAGCAGCCAATTTGCGCCCAGTTCTAGGCAGTACTTC. Residues: CASSQFAPSSRQYF.

The rearrangement links TRBV4-3 to TRBJ1-4; perhaps TRBD1 as D (5 bases). Germline assignment: CDR1 LGHNA and CDR2 YSLEER. This CDR3 comprises 14 residues. The ends were cut back, 4 bases at V and 9 bases at J, with 15 bases in the middle. This chain's CDR3 is CASSRWSGGQKLFF. The CDR3 DNA sequence: TGCGCCAGCAGCCGGTGGTCCGGGGGACAAAAACTGTTTTTT.

V usage is TRBV27 and J usage is TRBJ2-7, with 12 positions matching TRBD2. V gave up 7 bases and J gave up 1 base; unmatched junction bases: 8. From germline, CDR1 is MNHEY and CDR2 SMNVEV (reference sequence). The CDR3 totals 16 residues. The CDR3 loop reads CASKWTSGAYSYEQYF. CDR3 nucleotide sequence: TGTGCCAGCAAGTGGACTAGCGGGGCTTATTCCTACGAGCAGTACTTC.

The chain uses TRBV14 and TRBJ1-4; possible D gene TRBD1, 5 bases. The CDR3 runs to 15 residues. CDR1 and CDR2 (germline): SGHDN, FVKESK. Trimming took off 3 bases at V and 3 bases at J, with 11 bases between the two ends. The CDR3 reads CASSHITGPNEKLFF. In nucleotides, the CDR3 is TGTGCCAGCAGCCACATTACAGGCCCTAATGAAAAACTGTTTTTT.

J is TRBJ1-1 and V is TRBV5-1, with D possibly matching TRBD1 (5 bases). Germline CDR1 reads SGHRS; CDR2 reads YFSETQ. The CDR3 runs 15 residues. Trimming took 4 bases from V and 0 from J, leaving 13 bases between them. Written as DNA, the CDR3 is TGCGCCAGCAGCGACCACAGGTTTTTGAACACTGAAGCTTTCTTT. Amino acid sequence: CASSDHRFLNTEAFF.

V and J are TRBV15 and TRBJ2-7; TRBD1 agrees at 9 bases. Germline CDR1 and CDR2: LNHNV and YYDKDF (reference sequence). The V segment lost 0 bases and the J segment 1 base; nucleotides outside the gene matches: 1. The CDR3 has 15 residues. CDR3 DNA sequence: TGTGCCACCAGCAGAGACGGGACAGGGTCCTACGAGCAGTACTTC. Amino acids: CATSRDGTGSYEQYF.

The rearrangement uses TRBV11-2 and TRBJ2-1; 8 bases align to TRBD2. CDR1 and CDR2 from the germline V gene are SGHAT and FQNNGV. This CDR3 spans 14 amino acids. Trimming took 7 bases from V and 7 from J; bases not matched to a gene: 9. The CDR3 DNA reads as TGTGCCAGCAAAACCGCGGGGGGCGGGAATGAGCAGTTCTTC. Translation gives CASKTAGGGNEQFF.

This chain joins TRBV30 and TRBJ2-3; no firm D call. The CDR3 spans 12 residues. The V gene's germline CDR1 is GTSNPN and CDR2 SVGIG (reference sequence). Trimming removed 0 bases from V and 4 bases from J, with 5 bases in between. The CDR3 region has the DNA TGTGCCTGGAGTGTTAGTCCAGATACGCAGTATTTT. The encoded protein is CAWSVSPDTQYF.

By its share, this clone is medium-sized. One junction end does not reproduce the germline sequence, and a read error may be involved. The rearrangement uses TRBV7-7 and TRBJ2-2; 7 positions agree with TRBD2. This CDR3 comprises 18 residues. Germline CDR1 reads SSHAT; CDR2 reads FNYEAQ (reference sequence). The CDR3 loop is CASSLGEAGNPYTGELFF. The CDR3 DNA reads as TGTGCTAGCAGCTTAGGTGAAGCGGGGAACCCTTACACCGGGGAGCTGTTTTTT.

The rearrangement uses TRBV11-2 and TRBJ2-5; no firm D call. Between the trimmed V and J ends, which lost 5 bases and 2 bases, there was a span of 9 bases. The germline CDR1 and CDR2 sequences are SGHAT and FQNNGV. The CDR3 is 13 residues long. The CDR3 loop is CASSPTGQETQYF. The CDR3 DNA sequence: TGTGCCAGCAGCCCGACTGGTCAAGAGACCCAGTACTTC.

A few counts support this clone. The chain uses TRBV6-1 and TRBJ2-7; tentative D call: TRBD1 (6 bases). The CDR3 contains 12 residues. V shed 10 bases and J shed 2 bases, with 12 bases lying between them. Per the germline V gene, CDR1 is MNHNS and CDR2 is SASEGT. The CDR3 spells CATDRRPYEQYF. Written as DNA, the CDR3 is TGTGCCACCGACAGGAGACCCTACGAGCAGTACTTC.

This chain uses TRBV2 with TRBJ2-1; maybe TRBD2 (5 bases). The ends were cut back, 4 bases at V and 4 bases at J, with 23 bases in the middle. Germline CDR1 is SNHLY and CDR2 is FYNNEI. The CDR3 contains 18 residues. CDR3 region: CASSGDRVWARRYNEQFF. CDR3 in DNA: TGTGCCAGCAGTGGGGATAGGGTATGGGCTCGGAGGTACAATGAGCAGTTCTTC.